One sample yielded the 20 T cell receptor beta chains listed below, sequenced in a study of T cell repertoires in cytomegalovirus infection. These TCRs are of unknown antigen specificity. A single record per CDR3 protein comes from TCRdb applying MiXCR to the reads. The profile shows under 350,000 distinct CDR3 sequences, about 20% of them singletons. Sequencing used cultured PBMCs, obtained from culture after CMV antigen stimulation. The source is a human donor in good health (CMV status not recorded). Some clones in this sample may be carry-over from other donors' samples.

The J gene is TRBJ1-1, the V gene TRBV6-2 or TRBV6-3, with 9 nucleotides matching TRBD1. V was clipped by 3 bases and J by 6 bases; unmatched bases: 8. In germline, CDR1 is MNHEY, CDR2 SVGEGT. CDR3 length equals 15 residues. The CDR3 region is CASSYADRGGPEAFF. CDR3 nucleotide sequence: TGTGCCAGCAGTTATGCGGACAGGGGAGGACCTGAAGCTTTCTTT.

The V gene is TRBV19, the J gene TRBJ2-1, with D perhaps matching TRBD1 (5 bases). The CDR3 is 15 amino acids. Germline CDR1 reads LNHDA; CDR2 reads SQIVND (reference sequence). V shed 7 bases and J shed 0 bases, with 13 bases lying between them. The CDR3 sequence is CASTLTVSSYNEQFF. The CDR3 bases are TGTGCCAGTACCTTGACAGTGAGCTCCTACAATGAGCAGTTCTTC.

This clonotype was counted at least ten times. The chain recombines TRBV7-2 with TRBJ2-3; D possibly corresponds to TRBD1 (5 bases). Germline V gene data show CDR1 as SGHTA and CDR2 as FQGNSA. The CDR3 runs 14 residues. Trimming shortened V by 2 bases and J by 4 bases, and 10 bases separated the two germline ends. CDR3 sequence reads: CASSLLQVADTQYF. The CDR3 nucleotides read TGTGCCAGCAGCTTATTACAGGTCGCAGATACGCAGTATTTT.

This clonotype was observed at least ten times. The V and J genes are TRBV7-2 and TRBJ2-7; either TRBD1 or TRBD2 may fit D (6 bases each). Trimming removed 5 bases from V and 0 bases from J, with 8 bases in between. This CDR3 spans 13 amino acids. The germline gives CDR1 SGHTA, CDR2 FQGNSA. CDR3 in amino acids: CASSRGASYEQYV. DNA for the CDR3: TGTGCCAGCAGCAGGGGGGCCTCCTACGAGCAGTACGTC.

This clonotype has only a few counts. The chain carries TRBV9 and TRBJ2-1, with D maybe TRBD2 (6 bases). Germline V gene sequence: CDR1 SGDLS, CDR2 YYNGEE. The length of the CDR3 is 15 residues. V gave up 0 bases and J gave up 4 bases, with 11 bases separating them. This CDR3 reads CASSVGAGPYNEQFF. In nucleotides, the CDR3 is TGTGCCAGCAGCGTAGGGGCGGGACCGTACAATGAGCAGTTCTTC.

V gene TRBV11-2 combines with J gene TRBJ1-2, with D uncertain. V lost 2 bases and J 1 base, leaving 11 bases between the germline ends. CDR1 is SGHAT and CDR2 is FQNNGV in the germline V gene. There are 15 residues in the CDR3. CDR3 nucleotides: TGTGCCAGCAGCTTACTGTCCGGGATTAACTATGGCTACACCTTC. Protein: CASSLLSGINYGYTF. Supplemented by reference TRBV11-2 and TRBJ1-2, the full variable domain reads EAGVAQSPRYKIIEKRQSVAFWCNPISGHATLYWYQQILGQGPKLLIQFQNNGVVDDSQLPKDRFSAERLKGVDSTLKIQPAKLEDSAVYLCASSLLSGINYGYTFGSGTRLTVV.

This clonotype has a count of ten or more. V and J are TRBV7-2 and TRBJ2-4; D gene uncertain. The CDR3 runs 15 residues. CDR1 SGHTA and CDR2 FQGNSA come from the germline V gene. V dropped 2 bases and J dropped 0 bases, with 8 bases sitting between them. This chain's CDR3 is CASSLWTPAKNIQYF. In nucleotides, the CDR3 is TGTGCCAGCAGCTTATGGACCCCAGCCAAAAACATTCAGTACTTC.

The chain combines TRBV5-6 with TRBJ2-3; the match to TRBD2 covers 7 bases. Germline trimming cut 4 bases from V and 2 bases from J; bases unmatched to any gene: 10. Germline values: CDR1 SGHDT, CDR2 YYEEEE. The CDR3 sequence is 16 residues long. The CDR3 spells CASSVEGLRPTDTQYF. For the CDR3, the DNA is TGTGCCAGCAGCGTCGAGGGACTACGACCCACAGATACGCAGTATTTT.

This clonotype was picked up a small number of times. The CDR3 nucleotides are TGTGCCAGCAGCTGGATTGGTGCCAGTCTAAACATTCAGTACTTC. It is translated as CASSWIGASLNIQYF. The chain joins TRBV11-2 to TRBJ2-4; D is uncertain. The CDR3 extends over 15 amino acids. Trimming cost V 4 bases and J 6 bases, with 16 bases left between them. The germline gives CDR1 SGHAT, CDR2 FQNNGV.

This clonotype was seen many times. CDR3 nucleotide sequence: TGTGCCAGCAGCTTTTGGGGCACTAGCACAGATACGCAGTATTTT. The encoded protein is CASSFWGTSTDTQYF. This chain joins TRBV7-2 and TRBJ2-3, with D perhaps matching TRBD1 (5 bases). V was pared by 3 bases and J by 0 bases, with 10 bases between. The germline V gene has CDR1 SGHTA and CDR2 FQGNSA. The length of the CDR3 is 15 residues.

Only a few counts were recorded for this clonotype. The chain links TRBV27 to TRBJ2-5; D gene ambiguous. V lost 2 bases and J 2 bases, leaving 12 bases between the germline ends. Germline V gene data show CDR1 as MNHEY and CDR2 as SMNVEV (reference sequence). CDR3 length: 15 residues. The CDR3 loop is CASSLEAGEQETQYF. CDR3 nucleotides: TGTGCCAGCAGTTTAGAGGCAGGCGAACAAGAGACCCAGTACTTC.

This clonotype has ten or more counts. The chain joins TRBV7-9 to TRBJ1-1, with a weak D call TRBD1 (5 bases). CDR1 SEHNR and CDR2 FQNEAQ come from the germline V gene (reference sequence). The CDR3 runs to 15 residues. The V end was cut by 4 bases, the J end by 4 bases, with 16 bases between. CDR3 nucleotide sequence: TGTGCCAGCAGCTCCTCAAATAGGGGAGTCACTGAAGCTTTCTTT. Its protein is CASSSSNRGVTEAFF.

The V gene is TRBV30, the J gene TRBJ2-5, with D maybe TRBD2 (5 bases). V was trimmed by 0 bases and J by 4 bases, leaving 9 bases between them. The length of the CDR3 is 13 residues. Germline V gene lookup returns CDR1 GTSNPN and CDR2 SVGIG (reference sequence). Here the CDR3 DNA reads TGTGCCTGGAGTGTACAAGGGAGAGAGACCCAGTACTTC. It specifies CAWSVQGRETQYF.

This clonotype was seen more than once but under ten times. The V call is TRBV11-2, the J call TRBJ2-3; 7 positions match TRBD1. V was clipped by 4 bases and J by 0 bases; unmatched bases: 1. The germline CDR1 and CDR2 sequences are SGHAT and FQNNGV. There are 14 residues in the CDR3. The DNA of the CDR3 is TGTGCCAGCAGCTCGGGACAGAGCACAGATACGCAGTATTTT. Its translation: CASSSGQSTDTQYF.

This clonotype was seen many times. The chain is built from TRBV5-1 and TRBJ1-4; possibly TRBD1 for D (5 bases). The CDR3 is 14 residues long. The germline gives CDR1 SGHRS, CDR2 YFSETQ. The V and J ends lost 4 bases and 4 bases respectively, with 11 bases between them. CDR3 sequence (DNA): TGCGCCAGCAGCATCGGGACTATTAATGAAAAACTGTTTTTT. The encoded protein is CASSIGTINEKLFF.

Only a few counts were recorded for this clonotype. The chain joins TRBV7-2 to TRBJ2-1; unclear D gene. The CDR3 covers 13 residues. V lost 4 bases and J lost 6, with 10 bases in between. CDR1 and CDR2 (germline): SGHTA, FQGNSA. The CDR3 DNA reads as TGTGCCAGCAGCTCGCCCCCACTCAATGAGCAGTTCTTC. This codes for CASSSPPLNEQFF.

The chain's CDR3 is CASSLFSGANVLTF. CDR3 DNA: TGTGCCAGCAGTTTGTTCTCTGGGGCCAACGTCCTGACTTTC. V gene TRBV27 combines with J gene TRBJ2-6; no clear D. The length of the CDR3 is 14 residues. Trimming took off 3 bases at V and 0 bases at J, with 3 bases between the two ends. CDR1 is MNHEY, CDR2 SMNVEV, per germline (reference sequence).

The chain has TRBV28 and TRBJ1-5; 8 bases fit TRBD1. Germline lookup yields CDR1 MDHEN and CDR2 SYDVKM. This CDR3 contains 14 residues. V lost 6 bases, J lost 6 bases, and 7 bases stayed unmatched. The CDR3 region is CASRAGGQGQPQHF. DNA of the CDR3: TGTGCCAGCAGAGCAGGGGGCCAGGGTCAGCCCCAGCATTTT.

This clonotype was observed many times. The rearrangement uses TRBV7-2 and TRBJ1-5, with 7 bases identical to TRBD1. V was pared by 6 bases and J by 1 base, with 6 bases of the junction left unmatched. The CDR3 totals 15 residues. Germline CDR1 SGHTA, CDR2 FQGNSA. As DNA, the CDR3 is TGTGCCAGCAGTAAACAGGGGATGAGCAATCAGCCCCAGCATTTT. Protein sequence: CASSKQGMSNQPQHF.

This clonotype was found a few times. This chain joins TRBV12-3 or TRBV12-4 and TRBJ2-2; 11 nucleotides agree with TRBD2. The V and J ends lost 6 bases and 5 bases, in that order; junction bases with no gene match: 11. The CDR3 is made up of 17 amino acids. The DNA for the CDR3 is TGTGCCAGCAGCTCCTCCCAACTAGCGGGAGTTACCGGGGAGCTGTTTTTT. Protein sequence: CASSSSQLAGVTGELFF.